A single TCR beta chain is shown here with its context. Its target is not known. Sequenced material consisted of expressed TCRB transcripts (all of the isolated RNA was reverse transcribed). Clones were sequenced by immunoSEQ multiplex PCR, and TCRdb holds only the in-frame ones, with some missing. This sample has about 410,000 clones, with over 11% found just once. This specimen comes from a study of beta chain features in type 1 diabetes. V lost 3 bases and J lost 9, with 16 bases in between. CDR3 length equals 14 residues. The germline V gene encodes CDR1 SGHNT and CDR2 YYREEE (reference sequence). General observations from the study: The naive, central memory and Treg TCRB repertoires looked more alike in patients than they did in healthy donors. Sequencing the cDNA could make cells with high TCR expression show up more than they should.

The sequence came from a man in his thirties or forties in good health. The sequenced sample consisted of naive CD4+ T cells from blood. The chain uses TRBV5-4 and TRBJ2-1; no firm D call. The CDR3 DNA follows: TGTGCCAGCAGCTCACCTTCGGAGTCAGCTGAGCAGTTCTTC. Translated: CASSSPSESAEQFF.